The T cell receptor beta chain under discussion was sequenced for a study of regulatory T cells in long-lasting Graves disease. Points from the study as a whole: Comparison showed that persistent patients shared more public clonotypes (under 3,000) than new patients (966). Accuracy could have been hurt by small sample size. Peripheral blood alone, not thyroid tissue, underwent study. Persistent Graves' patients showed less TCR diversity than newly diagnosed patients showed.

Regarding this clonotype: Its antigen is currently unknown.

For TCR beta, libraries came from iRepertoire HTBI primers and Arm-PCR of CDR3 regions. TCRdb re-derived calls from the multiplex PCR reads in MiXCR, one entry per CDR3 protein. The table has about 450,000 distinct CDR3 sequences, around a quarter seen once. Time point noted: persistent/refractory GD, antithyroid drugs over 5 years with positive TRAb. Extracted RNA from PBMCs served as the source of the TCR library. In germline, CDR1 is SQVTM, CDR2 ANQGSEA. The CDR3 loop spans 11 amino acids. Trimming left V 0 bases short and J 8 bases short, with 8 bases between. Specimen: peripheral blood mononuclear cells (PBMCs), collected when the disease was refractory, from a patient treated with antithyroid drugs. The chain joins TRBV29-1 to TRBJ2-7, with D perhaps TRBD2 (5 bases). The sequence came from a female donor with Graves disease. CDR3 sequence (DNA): TGCAGCGTTGAAGATCCGGGAAAGCAGTACTTC. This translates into CSVEDPGKQYF.